The T cell receptor (beta chain) described here comes from a study of blood T cells in healthy people across ages. As for the study in general: Capture via template switching afforded approximately one barcoded beta molecule per two T cells.

This clonotype turned up a few times. No antigen is known for it. The people who gave samples were healthy Caucasians from Russia, aged roughly 6 to 90. Trimming cost V 0 bases and J 4 bases; bases outside gene matches: 6. The V gene's germline CDR1 is DFQATT and CDR2 SNEGSKA (reference sequence). CDR3 length: 15 residues. A second PCR of about 6 to 12 cycles used a sample-barcoded 5' primer and a J-beta primer mix. Each single sample gave us at least 2.5 million CDR3-containing paired-end reads. TCRdb redid the calling of the 5' RACE reads with MiXCR, one entry per CDR3 protein. The sample shows 1.5 million to 1.8 million distinct CDR3 sequences, roughly two fifths of them seen only once. Study-wide results and limits: Lack of knowledge of donor CMV status possibly confounded expanded clonotype changes.

The receptor comes from a woman aged 18-29 years in good health. The rearrangement links TRBV20-1 to TRBJ2-7; TRBD1 matches 10 bases. The material sequenced was blood. The CDR3 here is CSARDSGTGEYEQYF. The CDR3 DNA reads as TGCAGTGCTAGAGACTCCGGGACAGGGGAGTACGAGCAGTACTTC.